This is a list of T cell receptor beta chains from one sample in a study of blood T cell repertoires in COVID-19. Sequencing was performed with immunoSEQ multiplex PCR; in TCRdb, only in-frame clones are kept and a portion is missing. This sample yields 100,000 or so clones, of which more than 85% are seen a single time; approximately 2.3% belongs to the top ten. Sequenced input: peripheral blood. The receptors originated from a human donor with active COVID-19. The donor label of this sample is uncertain. Both conserved end residues are part of each CDR3. D genes are given only for firm matches. A row's size may be missing; if present it is once, few, many or a size class.

.,TRBV11-2,TRBJ2-1,TRBD2,CASSLEGLGESLFF,TGTGCCAGCAGCTTAGAGGGACTAGGGGAAAGTCTGTTCTTC
.,TRBV5-1,TRBJ2-5,TRBD1,CASSELQGERETQYF,TGCGCCAGCAGCGAACTACAGGGGGAGAGGGAGACCCAGTACTTC
.,TRBV19,TRBJ1-6,TRBD1,CASRLYWEDPGQANSPLHF,TGTGCCAGTAGACTCTATTGGGAAGACCCGGGACAGGCTAATTCACCCCTCCACTTT
.,TRBV5-4,TRBJ2-2,TRBD2,CASSSMLAGGVTGELFF,TGTGCCAGCAGCTCGATGCTAGCGGGGGGCGTGACCGGGGAGCTGTTTTTT
.,TRBV27,TRBJ1-5,.,CASSSDHVTEGNQPQHF,TGTGCCAGCAGCTCCGACCACGTGACAGAGGGCAATCAGCCCCAGCATTTT
once,TRBV30,TRBJ1-1,.,CAWSVSLGRPSEAFF,TGTGCCTGGAGTGTATCGCTTGGCAGGCCTTCTGAAGCTTTCTTT
once,TRBV7-2,TRBJ1-6,.,CASSQWRASYNSPLHF,TGTGCCAGCAGCCAGTGGAGGGCTTCCTATAATTCACCCCTCCACTTT
.,TRBV5-1,TRBJ1-3,.,CASSPGVPGNTIYF,TGCGCCAGCAGCCCCGGGGTCCCTGGAAACACCATATATTTT
.,TRBV4-1,TRBJ2-7,TRBD1,CASSPGTGGGEQYF,TGCGCCAGCAGTCCAGGGACAGGGGGCGGGGAGCAGTACTTC
.,TRBV24-1,TRBJ2-1,TRBD1,CATSDPGQETNNEQFF,TGTGCCACCAGTGACCCGGGACAGGAGACTAACAATGAGCAGTTCTTC
.,TRBV6-5,TRBJ1-3,TRBD1,CASSPTGRGNTIYF,TGTGCCAGCAGCCCGACAGGGCGAGGAAACACCATATATTTT
.,TRBV3-1/TRBV3-2,TRBJ1-2,.,CASSQDRTGSGYTF,TGTGCCAGCAGCCAAGACAGGACTGGAAGTGGCTACACCTTC
.,TRBV7-9,TRBJ1-2,TRBD1,CASSPGTGGYGYTF,TGTGCCAGCAGTCCCGGGACAGGGGGTTATGGCTACACCTTC
.,TRBV4-1,TRBJ1-6,.,CASSQGDGGPDSPLHF,TGCGCCAGCAGCCAGGGGGACGGGGGGCCCGATTCACCCCTCCACTTT
once,TRBV6-5,TRBJ1-6,TRBD1,CASRSTGTENSPLHF,TGTGCCAGCAGAAGCACCGGGACAGAGAATTCACCCCTCCACTTT
.,TRBV6-6,TRBJ1-1,.,CASSIDSGSGTEAFF,TGTGCCAGCAGTATCGACAGCGGGTCGGGCACTGAAGCTTTCTTT
once,TRBV10-3,TRBJ2-7,.,CAISPSYEQYF,TGTGCCATCAGTCCGTCCTACGAGCAGTACTTC
.,TRBV6-5,TRBJ2-3,.,CASTQPGGGSRAQYF,TGTGCCAGCACCCAACCGGGTGGGGGGTCCCGGGCGCAGTATTTT
.,TRBV6-5,TRBJ2-6,.,CASSPVAGANVLTF,TGTGCCAGCAGCCCGGTTGCTGGGGCCAACGTCCTGACTTTC
.,TRBV7-9,TRBJ2-3,TRBD1,CASSDTQGATDTQYF,TGTGCCAGCAGCGATACCCAGGGGGCCACAGATACGCAGTATTTT
.,TRBV7-9,TRBJ2-2,TRBD1,CASSSNPGTGNTGELFF,TGTGCCAGCAGCTCAAATCCTGGGACAGGGAACACCGGGGAGCTGTTTTTT
.,TRBV9,TRBJ2-2,TRBD2,CASSPRGSGGPGELFF,TGTGCCAGCAGCCCTCGCGGGAGCGGGGGGCCCGGGGAGCTGTTTTTT
.,TRBV7-2,TRBJ2-5,TRBD2,CASSRGGPQETQYF,TGTGCCAGCAGCCGGGGGGGACCCCAAGAGACCCAGTACTTC
.,TRBV7-2,TRBJ2-5,.,CASSSPDKETQYF,TGTGCCAGCAGCTCCCCGGACAAAGAGACCCAGTACTTC
.,TRBV7-3,TRBJ2-2,TRBD1,CASSLQGADGELFF,TGTGCCAGCAGCTTACAGGGGGCCGACGGGGAGCTGTTTTTT
.,TRBV10-3,TRBJ1-4,TRBD1,CATQHRGGDEKLFF,TGTGCCACCCAACACAGGGGGGGAGATGAAAAACTGTTTTTT